This T cell receptor beta chain was recorded in a study of beta chain features in type 1 diabetes. Regarding the study as a whole: Cells expressing TCR highly could be over-represented by cDNA sequencing. Researchers report that Type 1 diabetes patients had moderately but significantly shorter TCRB CDR3s across all four CD4+ subsets. Researchers reported that naive, central memory and Treg TCRB repertoires appeared more similar in patients than in healthy donors.

The whole isolated RNA underwent reverse transcription, so sequencing captured expressed TCRB transcripts. Reads from naive, central memory and regulatory T cell samples averaged approximately 3.7 million. Assay used: immunoSEQ multiplex PCR; TCRdb lists only in-frame clones, some missing. The sample records around 650,000 clones, roughly an eighth being singletons. A few counts support this clone. No antigen is known for it. V lost 2 bases and J 3 bases, leaving 11 bases between the germline ends. Germline-derived CDR1 and CDR2 are SGHDN and FVKESK. CDR3 length: 14 amino acids. Stem cell-like memory, regulatory, central memory and naive CD4+ cells were sorted via CD45RO/CCR7/CD25/CD127/CD95/CD27.

The chain recombines TRBV14 with TRBJ2-7, with D possibly being TRBD2 (6 bases). This sequence was found in a man aged 25 to 40 with type 1 diabetes. Sequenced: naive CD4+ T cells from blood. The CDR3 sequence: CASSQRDSRYEQYF. The DNA of the CDR3 is TGTGCCAGCAGCCAAAGGGACTCCCGCTACGAGCAGTACTTC.